Shown below are 5 T cell receptor beta chains from a single sample sequenced in a study of shared clonotypes between healthy human individuals. TCRdb's table, derived via immunoSEQ multiplex PCR, lists solely in-frame clones and lacks some. Here the sample spans millions of clones, over 85% being singletons. Naive CD8 cells, CD45RO-negative and positively selected for CCR7, excluded terminally differentiated effector memory CD45RA+ cells. Sequenced material: naive CD8+ T cells sorted from blood. The origin of the receptors is a man younger than 30 in good health.

The count of this clone is one. The chain links TRBV19 to TRBJ1-2; a possible D gene is TRBD1 (5 bases). The length of the CDR3 is 13 residues. CDR1 LNHDA and CDR2 SQIVND come from the germline V gene (reference sequence). V was clipped by 6 bases and J by 5 bases, with 13 bases between them. This CDR3 reads CASSLGGWYGYTF. The CDR3 region has the DNA TGTGCCAGTAGCCTGGGGGGTTGGTATGGCTACACCTTC. Variable domain in full (rest from reference TRBV19 and TRBJ1-2): DGGITQSPKYLFRKEGQNVTLSCEQNLNHDAMYWYRQDPGQGLRLIYYSQIVNDFQKGDIAEGYSVSREKKESFPLTVTSAQKNPTAFYLCASSLGGWYGYTFGSGTRLTVV.

V and J are TRBV7-9 and TRBJ1-1; D perhaps matches TRBD1 (6 bases). The length of the CDR3 is 15 residues. Germline V CDR1 and CDR2: SEHNR, FQNEAQ (reference sequence). Trimming cost V 1 base and J 2 bases, with 11 bases left between them. CDR3 sequence reads: CASSLDSGANTEAFF. The CDR3 DNA reads as TGTGCCAGCAGCTTAGATTCGGGGGCCAACACTGAAGCTTTCTTT.

Remarks on this clone: The identical CDR3 is also encoded by other nucleotide sequences in the sample. This rearrangement joins TRBV19 to TRBJ2-7; D is undetermined. CDR1 is LNHDA and CDR2 is SQIVND in the germline V gene (reference sequence). V was pared by 1 base and J by 2 bases, with 6 bases between. The CDR3 runs to 13 residues. CDR3 residues: CASSIGKTYEQYF. For the CDR3, the DNA is TGTGCCAGTAGTATAGGGAAGACCTACGAGCAGTACTTC. Using reference TRBV19 and TRBJ2-7 for the parts outside the CDR3, the full variable domain is DGGITQSPKYLFRKEGQNVTLSCEQNLNHDAMYWYRQDPGQGLRLIYYSQIVNDFQKGDIAEGYSVSREKKESFPLTVTSAQKNPTAFYLCASSIGKTYEQYFGPGTRLTVT.

The rearrangement joins TRBV6-1 to TRBJ2-7; the D is unclear. Germline CDR1 reads MNHNS; CDR2 reads SASEGT. Trimming pared 7 bases from V and 3 bases from J, leaving 10 bases between. The CDR3 extends over 12 amino acids. The chain's CDR3 is CASNKELYEQYF. In DNA, the CDR3 is TGTGCCAGCAACAAGGAACTCTACGAGCAGTACTTC.

This clone was counted between two and nine times. The chain uses TRBV7-3 and TRBJ2-1, with a possible D match to TRBD2 (6 bases). This CDR3 has 15 residues. V was shortened by 4 bases and J by 4 bases, with 14 bases between the two germline ends. Germline V gives CDR1 SGHTA, CDR2 FQGTGA. The CDR3 reads CASSSGLGPYNEQFF. In DNA form, the CDR3 reads TGTGCCAGCAGCTCGGGACTTGGCCCTTACAATGAGCAGTTCTTC. Together with reference TRBV7-3 and TRBJ2-1, the CDR3 gives the full variable domain: GAGVSQTPSNKVTEKGKYVELRCDPISGHTALYWYRQSLGQGPEFLIYFQGTGAADDSGLPNDRFFAVRPEGSVSTLKIQRTERGDSAVYLCASSSGLGPYNEQFFGPGTRLTVL.